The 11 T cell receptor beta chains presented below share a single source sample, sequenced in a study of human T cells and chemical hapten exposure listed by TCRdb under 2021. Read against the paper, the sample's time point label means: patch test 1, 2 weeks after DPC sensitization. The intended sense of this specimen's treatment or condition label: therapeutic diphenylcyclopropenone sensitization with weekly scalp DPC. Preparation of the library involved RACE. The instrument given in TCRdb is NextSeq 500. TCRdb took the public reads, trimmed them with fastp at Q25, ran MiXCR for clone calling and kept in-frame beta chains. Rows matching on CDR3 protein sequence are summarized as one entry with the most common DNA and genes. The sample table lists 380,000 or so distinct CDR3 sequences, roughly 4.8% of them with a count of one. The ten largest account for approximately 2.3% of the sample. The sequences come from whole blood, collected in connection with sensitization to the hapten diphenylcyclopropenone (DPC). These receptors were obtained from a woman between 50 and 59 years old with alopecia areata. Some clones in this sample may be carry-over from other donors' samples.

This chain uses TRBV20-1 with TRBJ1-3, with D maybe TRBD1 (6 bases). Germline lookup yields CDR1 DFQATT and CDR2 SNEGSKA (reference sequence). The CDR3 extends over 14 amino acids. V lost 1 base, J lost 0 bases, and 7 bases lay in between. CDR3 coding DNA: TGCAGTGCTAGAGGACAGGTCTCTGGAAACACCATATATTTT. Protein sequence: CSARGQVSGNTIYF.

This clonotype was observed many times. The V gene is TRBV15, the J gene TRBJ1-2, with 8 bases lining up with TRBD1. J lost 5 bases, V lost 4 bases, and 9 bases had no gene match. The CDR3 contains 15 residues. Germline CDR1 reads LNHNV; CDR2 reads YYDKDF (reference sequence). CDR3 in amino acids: CATSNGQGFSYGYTF. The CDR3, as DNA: TGTGCCACCAGCAACGGACAGGGCTTTTCTTATGGCTACACCTTC.

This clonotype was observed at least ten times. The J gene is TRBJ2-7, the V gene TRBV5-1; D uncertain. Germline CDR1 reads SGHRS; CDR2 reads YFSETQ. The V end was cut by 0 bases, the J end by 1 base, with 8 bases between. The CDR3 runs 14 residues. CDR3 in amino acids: CASSLEGWSYEQYF. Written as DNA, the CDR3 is TGCGCCAGCAGCTTGGAGGGCTGGTCCTACGAGCAGTACTTC.

DNA of the CDR3: TGCAGTGCTAGAGGTTGGATAGCGGCAAGCACAGATACGCAGTATTTT. Translation: CSARGWIAASTDTQYF. The chain recombines TRBV20-1 with TRBJ2-3; the D gene is possibly TRBD2 (6 bases). This CDR3 has 16 amino acids. Germline V gene data show CDR1 as DFQATT and CDR2 as SNEGSKA (reference sequence). V lost 1 base and J 0 bases, leaving 14 bases between the germline ends.

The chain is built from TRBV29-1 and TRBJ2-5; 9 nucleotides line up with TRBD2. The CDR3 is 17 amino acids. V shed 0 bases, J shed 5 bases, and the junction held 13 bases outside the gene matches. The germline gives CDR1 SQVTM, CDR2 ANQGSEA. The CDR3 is CSVEDSGSLVSGETQYF. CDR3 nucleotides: TGCAGCGTTGAAGATAGCGGGAGCTTGGTCTCTGGGGAGACCCAGTACTTC.

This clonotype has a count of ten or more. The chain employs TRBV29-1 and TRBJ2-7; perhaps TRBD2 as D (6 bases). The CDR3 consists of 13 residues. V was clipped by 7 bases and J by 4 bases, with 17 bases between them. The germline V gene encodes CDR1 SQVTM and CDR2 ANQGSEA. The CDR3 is CSATRRDQYEQYF. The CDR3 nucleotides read TGCAGCGCCACAAGGAGGGACCAGTACGAGCAGTACTTC.

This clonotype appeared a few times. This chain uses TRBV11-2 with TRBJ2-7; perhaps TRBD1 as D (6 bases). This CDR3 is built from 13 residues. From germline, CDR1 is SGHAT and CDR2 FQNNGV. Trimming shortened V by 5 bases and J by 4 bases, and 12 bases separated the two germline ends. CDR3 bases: TGTGCCAGCAGCGAGGACAGTCCTTACGAGCAGTACTTC. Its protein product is CASSEDSPYEQYF.

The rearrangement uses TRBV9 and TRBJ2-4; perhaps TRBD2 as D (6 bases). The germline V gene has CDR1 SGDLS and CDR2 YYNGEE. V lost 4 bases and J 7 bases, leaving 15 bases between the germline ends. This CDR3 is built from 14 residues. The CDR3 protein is CASSYGSRENIQYF. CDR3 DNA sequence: TGTGCCAGCAGCTACGGGAGCCGGGAGAACATTCAGTACTTC.

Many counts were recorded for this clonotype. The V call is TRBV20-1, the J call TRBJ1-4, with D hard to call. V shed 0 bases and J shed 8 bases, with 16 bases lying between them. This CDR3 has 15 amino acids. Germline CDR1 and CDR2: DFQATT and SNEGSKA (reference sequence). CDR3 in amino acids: CSARDRGLVGEKLFF. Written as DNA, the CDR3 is TGCAGTGCTAGAGATCGCGGTTTGGTTGGAGAAAAACTGTTTTTT.

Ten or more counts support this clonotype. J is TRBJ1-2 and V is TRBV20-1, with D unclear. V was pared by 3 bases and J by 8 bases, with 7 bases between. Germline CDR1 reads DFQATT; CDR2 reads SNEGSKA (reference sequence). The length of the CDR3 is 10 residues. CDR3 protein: CSASAWGYTF. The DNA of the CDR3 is TGCAGTGCTAGCGCCTGGGGCTACACCTTC.

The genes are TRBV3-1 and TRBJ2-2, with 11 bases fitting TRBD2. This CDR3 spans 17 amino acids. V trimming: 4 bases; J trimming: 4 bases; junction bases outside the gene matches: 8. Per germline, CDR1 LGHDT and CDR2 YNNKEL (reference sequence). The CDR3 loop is CASSLQTSGVITGELFF. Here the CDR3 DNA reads TGTGCCAGCAGCCTCCAGACTAGCGGGGTTATCACCGGGGAGCTGTTTTTT.